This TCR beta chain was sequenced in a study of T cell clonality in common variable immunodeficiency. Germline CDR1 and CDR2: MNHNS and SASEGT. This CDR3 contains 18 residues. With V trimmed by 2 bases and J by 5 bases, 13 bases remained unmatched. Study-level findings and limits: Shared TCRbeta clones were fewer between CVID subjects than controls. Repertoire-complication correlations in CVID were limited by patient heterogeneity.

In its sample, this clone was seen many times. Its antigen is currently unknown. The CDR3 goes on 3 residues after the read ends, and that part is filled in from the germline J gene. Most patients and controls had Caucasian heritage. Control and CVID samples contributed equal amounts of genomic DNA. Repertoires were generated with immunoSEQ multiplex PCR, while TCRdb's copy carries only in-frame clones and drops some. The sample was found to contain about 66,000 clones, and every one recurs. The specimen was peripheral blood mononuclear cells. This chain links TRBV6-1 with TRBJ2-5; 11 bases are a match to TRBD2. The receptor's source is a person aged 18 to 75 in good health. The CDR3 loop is CASSELTSGTAGWETQYF. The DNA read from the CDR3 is TGTGCCAGCAGTGAATTGACTAGCGGGACGGCAGGTTGGGAGACC.